These T cell receptor beta chains were read from a single sample in a study of blood T cell repertoires in COVID-19. The table came from immunoSEQ multiplex PCR; TCRdb's copy has only in-frame clones and leaves some out. The profile shows about 170,000 clones, around 85% of them singletons. Sequenced input: peripheral blood. These receptors were taken from a woman aged 80 or over with COVID-19, enrolled during active disease. CDR3s include the opening cysteine and the closing phenylalanine or tryptophan. Fields, in order: J gene, V gene, clone size, D gene, CDR3 protein, CDR3 DNA. The D gene is left open where the match is weak. Not all rows give a size; the values are once, few, many and, for expanded clones, a class.

J: TRBJ2-1
V: TRBV2
size: -
D: -
CDR3: CASSERTYYNEQFF
DNA: TGTGCCAGCAGTGAACGGACTTACTACAATGAGCAGTTCTTC

J: TRBJ1-6
V: TRBV6-5
size: once
D: TRBD1
CDR3: CASSLEGQLSPLHF
DNA: TGTGCCAGCAGCCTCGAGGGACAGCTTTCACCCCTCCACTTT

J: TRBJ1-3
V: TRBV9
size: -
D: -
CDR3: CASSVGRSSGNTIYF
DNA: TGTGCCAGCAGCGTAGGGCGGTCCTCTGGAAACACCATATATTTT

J: TRBJ1-1
V: TRBV28
size: -
D: -
CDR3: CASSLWTVNTEAFF
DNA: TGTGCCAGCAGTTTGTGGACAGTGAACACTGAAGCTTTCTTT

J: TRBJ2-1
V: TRBV14
size: -
D: TRBD2
CDR3: CASSQVSGRASYDEQFF
DNA: TGTGCCAGCAGCCAAGTTAGCGGGAGGGCCTCTTATGATGAGCAGTTCTTC

J: TRBJ2-1
V: TRBV18
size: -
D: -
CDR3: CASSPTTGAYGNEQFF
DNA: TGTGCCAGCTCACCCACGACAGGCGCCTATGGTAATGAGCAGTTCTTC

J: TRBJ1-4
V: TRBV6-5
size: -
D: TRBD1
CDR3: CATTNRGVGEKLFF
DNA: TGTGCCACCACAAACAGGGGAGTAGGTGAAAAACTGTTTTTT

J: TRBJ2-7
V: TRBV12-3/TRBV12-4
size: -
D: -
CDR3: CASRGQSYEQYF
DNA: TGTGCCAGCAGGGGGCAGTCCTACGAGCAGTACTTC

J: TRBJ2-3
V: TRBV10-3
size: -
D: -
CDR3: CAISVGGVGGDTQYF
DNA: TGTGCCATCAGTGTAGGGGGGGTCGGTGGAGATACGCAGTATTTT

J: TRBJ2-7
V: TRBV21-1
size: -
D: -
CDR3: CASKAGTFYEQYF
DNA: TGTGCCAGCAAGGCAGGGACTTTCTACGAGCAGTACTTC

J: TRBJ1-4
V: TRBV3-1/TRBV3-2
size: -
D: TRBD1
CDR3: CASSPPRGLGEKLFF
DNA: TGTGCCAGCAGCCCGCCCAGGGGGCTGGGTGAAAAACTGTTTTTT

J: TRBJ1-1
V: TRBV6-5
size: -
D: -
CDR3: CASSYWGPDVEAFF
DNA: TGTGCCAGCAGTTATTGGGGCCCGGATGTTGAAGCTTTCTTT

J: TRBJ1-2
V: TRBV6-5
size: -
D: TRBD1
CDR3: CASSYSGQEYGYTF
DNA: TGTGCCAGCAGTTACTCGGGACAGGAATATGGCTACACCTTC

J: TRBJ2-7
V: TRBV18
size: -
D: TRBD1
CDR3: CASSPYRDRVYEQYF
DNA: TGTGCCAGCTCACCGTACCGGGACAGGGTCTACGAGCAGTACTTC

J: TRBJ2-7
V: TRBV7-9
size: -
D: -
CDR3: CASSLAVYSYEQYF
DNA: TGTGCCAGCAGCTTAGCGGTCTACAGCTACGAGCAGTACTTC

J: TRBJ2-1
V: TRBV28
size: -
D: TRBD2
CDR3: CASRTSGTTSYNEQFF
DNA: TGTGCCAGCCGAACTAGCGGGACAACCTCCTACAATGAGCAGTTCTTC

J: TRBJ1-1
V: TRBV10-3
size: -
D: TRBD1
CDR3: CAISEQGAREAFF
DNA: TGTGCCATCAGTGAACAGGGGGCAAGAGAAGCTTTCTTT

J: TRBJ1-2
V: TRBV7-2
size: once
D: -
CDR3: CASSPYQGSYGYTF
DNA: TGTGCCAGCAGCCCGTATCAGGGTTCCTATGGCTACACCTTC

J: TRBJ2-3
V: TRBV3-1/TRBV3-2
size: -
D: -
CDR3: CASSQRGGPGDTQYF
DNA: TGTGCCAGCAGCCAGAGGGGGGGGCCGGGAGATACGCAGTATTTT

J: TRBJ2-5
V: TRBV6-4
size: -
D: -
CDR3: CASRLKETQYF
DNA: TGTGCCAGCAGGCTAAAAGAGACCCAGTACTTC

J: TRBJ1-1
V: TRBV5-1
size: -
D: -
CDR3: CASSLGVDRLGSEAFF
DNA: TGCGCCAGCAGCTTGGGTGTTGACAGGCTTGGAAGTGAAGCTTTCTTT

J: TRBJ2-2
V: TRBV2
size: -
D: -
CDR3: CASSGDSGELFF
DNA: TGTGCCAGCAGTGGTGATAGCGGGGAGCTGTTTTTT

J: TRBJ1-6
V: TRBV9
size: few
D: TRBD1
CDR3: CASSAGGNGNSPLHF
DNA: TGTGCCAGCAGTGCAGGGGGGAATGGAAATTCACCCCTCCACTTT

J: TRBJ2-2
V: TRBV11-2
size: -
D: TRBD1
CDR3: CAIRRDRVAGELFF
DNA: TGTGCCATCCGCCGGGACAGGGTCGCCGGGGAGCTGTTTTTT

J: TRBJ2-3
V: TRBV5-1
size: few
D: -
CDR3: CASSLEGGLFSDTQYF
DNA: TGCGCCAGCAGCTTGGAAGGCGGGTTATTCTCAGATACGCAGTATTTT

J: TRBJ1-2
V: TRBV5-1
size: -
D: -
CDR3: CASSLGEGSLGQNYTF
DNA: TGCGCCAGCAGCTTGGGGGAAGGTTCCTTGGGGCAGAACTACACCTTC

J: TRBJ1-2
V: TRBV4-1
size: few
D: -
CDR3: CASSLRVSNYGYTF
DNA: TGCGCCAGCAGCCTTCGCGTTTCCAACTATGGCTACACCTTC